This section outlines one T cell receptor beta chain sequence together with its context. This receptor's antigen is unknown. Qualities for individual bases were not recorded, and no much larger clone is one base off. In light of the paper, this sample's time point label describes: baseline before first vaccination. The vaccinee samples were drawn from two UK trials, COV001 and COV002, one of which was a single-blind randomized controlled phase 2/3 trial testing AZD1222 (ChAdOx1 nCoV-19) in healthy adults. For TCRbeta chain sequencing, PBMC samples from trial participants were taken at day 0 and at day 28 after the second dose. The data are from a study of T cell responses to AZD1222 COVID-19 vaccine (dated by TCRdb to about 2021). For context, the study as a whole: AZD1222 recipients whose second dose came at about 4 weeks and those whose second dose came at about 12 weeks were combined into one group, since spike-specific TCR depth and breadth did not differ between the two schedules. TCR sequencing was performed for roughly 250 trial participants, of whom about 210 were given two doses of AZD1222 and around 25 were given two doses of MenACWY control vaccine. Trial participants were enrolled into age subgroups of 18-55, 56-69 and 70-plus years, which contained approximately 150, 30 and 60 TCR-sequenced participants, respectively. Study-wide findings and limitations: In the small 56-69-year group, the increase in depth fell short of significance, most likely because of low power. Because no samples from the day 14 peak response were available, repertoires could be characterized only after the peak T cell response. Only a handful of AZD1222 recipients were SARS-CoV-2 seropositive at baseline, limiting conclusions about previously exposed vaccinees. Epitopes outside the regions mutated in the B.1.351 and B.1.1.7 variants were reportedly recognized by nearly half of the unique spike-specific TCRs. Participants were mostly white British and included more females than males, and it was suggested by the authors that clonal diversity may have been underestimated. After two AZD1222 doses, spike-specific TCR breadth and depth were significantly higher than at day 0 and than in MenACWY recipients. The whole spike protein was spanned by vaccine-associated CD4 TCRs, and dominant responses were seen in regions 160-218 and 743-854.

CDR1 and CDR2 are drawn from the germline V gene: SGHTA, FQGNSA. The junction carries 4 bases between V and J, which are trimmed by 1 base and 0 bases respectively. From cysteine to phenylalanine, the CDR3 is 14 amino acids long. Of all the DNA, just the CDR3 is kept, 42 bases in frame from base 1. The CDR3 regions of human TCRbeta chains were analyzed by immunosequencing. The authors processed their data as follows. Repertoire TCRs were matched against a reference library of SARS-CoV-2-specific TCRs generated with the MIRA antigen-specificity platform. Breadth was defined as the fraction of unique TCRs that were SARS-CoV-2-associated, and depth was defined as the fraction of total T cells that were SARS-CoV-2-associated. Using the MIRA data, each spike-specific TCR was mapped to the spike region that the TCR reacts to and placed in a CD4 or CD8 class. Log10-transformed breadth and depth values were compared by one-way ANOVA with Sidak's multiple comparisons tests. TCRdb's version of the immuneACCESS table is confined to in-frame rearrangements and falls short of the full clone set. An unresolved V gene accounts for under half of the shortfall where checked; the remainder is of unknown origin. D and trimming come from the DNA, and the V and J calls and clone size come from that table. Here the sample has 80,000 or so clones; roughly nine tenths occur a single time. Approximately 1.5% of the sample belongs to the ten largest clones.

This specimen consisted of peripheral blood, obtained on day 0 of AZD1222 vaccination. The clonotype originates from an adult in good health. The rearrangement combines TRBV7-2 with TRBJ1-3, with the D gene not confidently named. The nucleotides read TGTGCCAGCAGCTTAGGGATCTCTGGAAACACCATATATTTT. Its coded protein is CASSLGISGNTIYF.